This T cell receptor beta chain was sequenced for a study of T cells in localized non-small cell lung cancer (dated by TCRdb to 2018 to 2021). Some background on the complete study: The study examined T cell repertoires in roughly 240 patients with early-stage NSCLC and compared tumors with uninvolved tumor-adjacent lungs. The cohort comprised 200 to 300 treatment-naïve NSCLC patients with resected, localized lung tumors. A mean age of approximately 70 years was recorded for the NSCLC patients, of whom roughly 130 were male and 90 to 110 were female.

At diagnosis, peripheral blood, uninvolved tumor-adjacent lung and tumor were collected and were preserved as a mix of fresh-frozen and FFPE material. For TCR repertoire profiling, blood samples were analyzed as peripheral blood mononuclear cells. TCR beta CDR3 regions were sequenced from DNA using the immunoSEQ Assay. In the original analysis: To compute T cell density, TCR beta template counts were normalized to usable DNA, which was estimated by amplifying housekeeping genes. Using the preseqR package, richness was estimated by extrapolating to 120,000 templates for tissue samples and 400,000 templates for PBMC samples. Clonality was taken to be one minus Pielou's evenness. Differential abundance testing on productive amino-acid clonotypes, with a minimum total count of 5 and an alpha of 0.1, was used to identify tissue-enriched TCRs. The Jaccard Index and the Morisita Overlap Index were used to quantify repertoire overlap between compartments. GLIPH grouped TCR beta CDR3s together with public tetramer-defined viral CDR3s, and a viral motif had to include at least three viral sequences and show V-gene enrichment. This is the immuneACCESS table as TCRdb keeps it, with only in-frame sequences that have V and J called. A part of the clones is gone; compared with another copy, unresolved V genes explain less than half, and the rest is unexplained. V, J and clone size reflect that table, while D and trimming were determined from the DNA. For this sample there are about 52,000 clones; roughly 86% appear just once. The ten biggest clones cover approximately 15% of the sample.

The V end loses 4 bases and the J end loses 2 bases, and a stretch of 21 bases separates them. Sequences MNHNS (CDR1) and SASEGT (CDR2) are obtained from the germline V gene. The CDR3 starts with the cysteine, ends with the phenylalanine, and has 17 residues. The sequence is cut down to CDR3 DNA, 51 bases in frame from base 1. General study outcomes and caveats: Multi-region tumor sequencing was not performed, so intratumor heterogeneity could not be excluded. Of the top 100 tumor clones, a median of 57 were detected in paired uninvolved adjacent lung; 28 were also among that lung's top 100. Uninvolved tumor-adjacent lung showed the highest T cell clonality, higher than tumor, which suggests more focused antigenic responses in the uninvolved tumor-adjacent lung. Because the study design was exploratory, TCR variables were selected using unadjusted p-values without false-discovery rate correction. Longer overall survival was associated with higher blood T cell density, whereas shorter survival was associated with higher adjacent-lung clonality.

Details on this clone: This clone's antigen is unknown. Base qualities are not recorded, but no much larger clone differs from it by a single base.

The sequence derives from a female donor with stage II lung adenocarcinoma. Sequenced material: PBMCs, taken before any cancer treatment. Recombination connected TRBV6-1 to TRBJ2-7; the D region possibly corresponds to TRBD1 (6 bases align). The CDR3 is CASSGGWGQAGAYEQYF. The nucleotide sequence is given as TGTGCCAGCAGTGGAGGTTGGGGACAAGCAGGGGCCTACGAGCAGTACTTC.